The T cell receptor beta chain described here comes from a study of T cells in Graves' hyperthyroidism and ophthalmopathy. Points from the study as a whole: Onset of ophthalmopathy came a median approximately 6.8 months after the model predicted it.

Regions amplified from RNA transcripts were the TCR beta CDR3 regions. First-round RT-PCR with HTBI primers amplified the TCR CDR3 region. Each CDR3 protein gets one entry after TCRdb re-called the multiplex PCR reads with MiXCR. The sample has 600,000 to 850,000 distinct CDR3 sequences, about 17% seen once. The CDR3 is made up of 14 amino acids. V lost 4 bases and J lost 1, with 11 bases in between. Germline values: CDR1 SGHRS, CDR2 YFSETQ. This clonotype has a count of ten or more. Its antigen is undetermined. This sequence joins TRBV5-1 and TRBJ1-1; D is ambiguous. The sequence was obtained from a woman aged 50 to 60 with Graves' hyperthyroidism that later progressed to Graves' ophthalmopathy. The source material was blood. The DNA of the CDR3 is TGCGCCAGCAGCCCGGGTGACGGGAACACTGAAGCTTTCTTT. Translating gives CASSPGDGNTEAFF.